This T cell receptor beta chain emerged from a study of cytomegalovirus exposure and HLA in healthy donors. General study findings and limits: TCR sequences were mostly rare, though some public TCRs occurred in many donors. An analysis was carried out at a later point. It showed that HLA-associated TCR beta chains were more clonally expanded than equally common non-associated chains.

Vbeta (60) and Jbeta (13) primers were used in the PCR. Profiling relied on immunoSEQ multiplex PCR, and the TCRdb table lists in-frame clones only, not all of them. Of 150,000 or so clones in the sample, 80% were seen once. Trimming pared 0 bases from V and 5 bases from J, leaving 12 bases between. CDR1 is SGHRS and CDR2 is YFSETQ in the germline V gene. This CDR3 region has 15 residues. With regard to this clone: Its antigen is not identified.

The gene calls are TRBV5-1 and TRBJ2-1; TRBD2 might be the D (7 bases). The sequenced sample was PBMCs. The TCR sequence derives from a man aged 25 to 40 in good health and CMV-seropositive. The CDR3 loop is CASSLVGGDHNEQFF. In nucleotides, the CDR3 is TGCGCCAGCAGCTTGGTAGGGGGGGATCACAATGAGCAGTTCTTC.